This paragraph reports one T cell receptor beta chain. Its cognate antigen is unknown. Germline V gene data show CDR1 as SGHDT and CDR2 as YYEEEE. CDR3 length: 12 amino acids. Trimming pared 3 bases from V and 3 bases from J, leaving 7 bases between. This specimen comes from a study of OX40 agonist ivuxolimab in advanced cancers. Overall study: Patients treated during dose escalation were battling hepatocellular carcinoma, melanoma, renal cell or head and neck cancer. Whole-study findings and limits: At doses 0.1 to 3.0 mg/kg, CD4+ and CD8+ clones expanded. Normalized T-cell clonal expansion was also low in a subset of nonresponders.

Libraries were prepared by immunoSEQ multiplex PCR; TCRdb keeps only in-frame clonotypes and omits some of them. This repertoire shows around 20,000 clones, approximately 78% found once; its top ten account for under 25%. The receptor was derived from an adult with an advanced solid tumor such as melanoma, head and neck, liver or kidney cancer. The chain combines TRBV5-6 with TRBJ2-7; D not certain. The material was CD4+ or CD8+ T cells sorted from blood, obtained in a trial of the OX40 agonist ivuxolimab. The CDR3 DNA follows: TGTGCCAGCAGCTCTAGTGGCTACGAGCAGTACTTC. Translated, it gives CASSSSGYEQYF.